Shown below are 14 T cell receptor beta chains from a single sample sequenced in a study of CD8+ T cells in alopecia areata. cDNA reverse transcribed from extracted RNA served as the sequencing template. Method: immunoSEQ multiplex PCR; TCRdb's copy keeps in-frame clones and lacks some. This sample has approximately 210,000 clones, with more than 55% found just once. Treatment: oral pan-JAK inhibitor, 5-10 mg twice daily. The input for sequencing was CD4+ T cells sorted from blood, taken at week 4, from a patient treated with tofacitinib. These receptors were collected from a human donor with alopecia areata.

This clone occurred a few times. V and J are TRBV30 and TRBJ2-1; 9 bases are shared with TRBD2. V was pared by 7 bases and J by 7 bases, with 5 bases of the junction left unmatched. From germline, CDR1 is GTSNPN and CDR2 SVGIG (reference sequence). This CDR3 region has 12 residues. CDR3 region: CASSRGGNEQFF. CDR3 bases: TGTGCCTCGTCGCGGGGGGGGAATGAGCAGTTCTTC.

The rearrangement joins TRBV29-1 to TRBJ2-7, with 8 nucleotides matching TRBD2. In germline, CDR1 is SQVTM, CDR2 ANQGSEA. This CDR3 is 12 amino acids long. V dropped 0 bases and J dropped 12; count of bases not matched to a gene: 7. In nucleotides, the CDR3 is TGCAGCGTTGAAGAGGGATCGGGAGGGGCGTACTTC. This translates into CSVEEGSGGAYF.

The V and J genes are TRBV7-2 and TRBJ2-7; no clear D. Germline loops: CDR1 SGHTA, CDR2 FQGNSA. Trimming removed 1 base at V and 3 bases at J, with 7 bases between. CDR3 length: 13 amino acids. The CDR3 sequence: CASSLVDLYEQYF. The CDR3, as DNA: TGTGCCAGCAGCTTAGTGGACCTCTACGAGCAGTACTTC.

This chain joins TRBV29-1 and TRBJ2-7; 10 bases are a match to TRBD1. Looked up from germline, CDR1 is SQVTM and CDR2 is ANQGSEA. The ends lost 6 bases at V and 3 bases at J; junction bases unmatched: 8. The CDR3 covers 14 residues. CDR3 nucleotide sequence: TGCAGCGTCAGCCCTCGGGACAGGGGCTACGAGCAGTACTTC. Translation: CSVSPRDRGYEQYF.

This chain connects TRBV6-5 to TRBJ1-2; TRBD1 aligns across 10 bases. The junction had 4 bases not matched to a gene; V was cut back by 2 bases and J by 4 bases. This CDR3 has 15 amino acids. CDR1 is MNHEY, CDR2 SVGAGI, per germline. The DNA for the CDR3 is TGTGCCAGCAGTTACATCCGGGACAGGGGCTATGGCTACACCTTC. Its translation is CASSYIRDRGYGYTF.

The V and J genes are TRBV30 and TRBJ1-2; D possibly corresponds to TRBD1 (6 bases). Germline V lookup: CDR1 GTSNPN, CDR2 SVGIG (reference sequence). V was pared by 2 bases and J by 8 bases, with 15 bases between. This CDR3 has 13 amino acids. CDR3 bases: TGTGCCTGGAGTTACGGAGGGGGTCTCGGCTACACCTTC. Its translation is CAWSYGGGLGYTF.

The chain joins TRBV29-1 to TRBJ1-3, with 7 bases that match TRBD1. J gave up 0 bases and V 4 bases, and 0 bases lay outside the gene matches. Germline-derived CDR1 and CDR2 are SQVTM and ANQGSEA. CDR3 length: 13 residues. CDR3 sequence (DNA): TGCAGCGTTGGACAGGGCTCTGGAAACACCATATATTTT. Its translation is CSVGQGSGNTIYF.

This chain connects TRBV29-1 to TRBJ1-1; D is perhaps TRBD1 (5 bases). The CDR3 has 13 residues. V shed 7 bases and J shed 4 bases, with 16 bases lying between them. Per germline, CDR1 SQVTM and CDR2 ANQGSEA. The CDR3 loop reads CSAGAGLVTEAFF. The CDR3 DNA reads as TGCAGCGCTGGGGCGGGGTTGGTCACTGAAGCTTTCTTT.

The V and J genes are TRBV29-1 and TRBJ2-7; D might be TRBD2 (6 bases). The V end lost 5 bases, the J end lost 2 bases, and 19 bases lay between the germline ends. The CDR3 sequence is 15 residues long. Germline CDR1 and CDR2: SQVTM and ANQGSEA. The CDR3: CSVYSRGRGTYEQYF. The CDR3 DNA follows: TGCAGCGTTTACTCCCGCGGGCGGGGAACCTACGAGCAGTACTTC.

This clone was observed a handful of times. V is TRBV7-2 and J is TRBJ1-2; 9 nucleotides align to TRBD1. Trimming at V came to 4 bases and at J to 5 bases, leaving 8 bases not matched to a gene. Germline V CDR1 and CDR2: SGHTA, FQGNSA. The CDR3 has 15 amino acids. DNA for the CDR3: TGTGCCAGCAGCTCTACAGGGGGCTTTGGGTATGGCTACACCTTC. Translating it yields CASSSTGGFGYGYTF.

The chain carries TRBV30 and TRBJ1-1; D not resolved. The CDR3 has 12 amino acids. Trimming stripped 3 bases from V and 1 base from J, with 6 bases between. Looked up from germline, CDR1 is GTSNPN and CDR2 is SVGIG (reference sequence). CDR3 region: CAWRLTNTEAFF. CDR3 sequence (DNA): TGTGCCTGGAGGCTCACGAACACTGAAGCTTTCTTT.

V usage is TRBV15 and J usage is TRBJ2-7, with D tentatively TRBD1 (6 bases). Trimming took off 0 bases at V and 2 bases at J, with 11 bases between the two ends. Germline assignment: CDR1 LNHNV and CDR2 YYDKDF (reference sequence). The CDR3 contains 15 residues. This CDR3 is CATSRDLGAAYEQYF. CDR3 bases: TGTGCCACCAGCAGAGATCTGGGGGCCGCCTACGAGCAGTACTTC.

The gene calls are TRBV6-5 and TRBJ1-4, with D perhaps TRBD1 (6 bases). The length of the CDR3 is 16 residues. Between the trimmed V and J ends, which lost 2 bases and 4 bases, there was a span of 14 bases. The germline CDR1 and CDR2 sequences are MNHEY and SVGAGI. As DNA, the CDR3 is TGTGCCAGCAGTTACGCAGGGGCTGGGGGTAATGAAAAACTGTTTTTT. Translation: CASSYAGAGGNEKLFF.

This clone was seen only once. The chain recombines TRBV30 with TRBJ1-2; D remains ambiguous. V shed 2 bases and J shed 2 bases, with 6 bases lying between them. Germline assignment: CDR1 GTSNPN and CDR2 SVGIG (reference sequence). This CDR3 spans 12 amino acids. The CDR3 sequence: CAWSSTNYGYTF. DNA of the CDR3: TGTGCCTGGAGTTCGACGAACTATGGCTACACCTTC.